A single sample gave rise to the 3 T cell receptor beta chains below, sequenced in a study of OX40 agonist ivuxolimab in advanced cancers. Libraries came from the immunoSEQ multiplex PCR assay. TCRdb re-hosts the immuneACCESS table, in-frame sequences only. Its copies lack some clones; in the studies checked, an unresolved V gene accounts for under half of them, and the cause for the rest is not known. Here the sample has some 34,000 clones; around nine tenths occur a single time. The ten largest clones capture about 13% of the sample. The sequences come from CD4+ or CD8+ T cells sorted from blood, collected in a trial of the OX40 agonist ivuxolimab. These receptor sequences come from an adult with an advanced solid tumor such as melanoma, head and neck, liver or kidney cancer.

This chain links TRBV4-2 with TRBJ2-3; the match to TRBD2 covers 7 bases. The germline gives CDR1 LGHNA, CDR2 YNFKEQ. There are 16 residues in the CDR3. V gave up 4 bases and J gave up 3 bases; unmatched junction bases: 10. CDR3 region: CASSRREGLGTDTQYF. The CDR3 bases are TGTGCCAGCAGCCGCAGGGAGGGCCTGGGAACAGATACGCAGTATTTT.

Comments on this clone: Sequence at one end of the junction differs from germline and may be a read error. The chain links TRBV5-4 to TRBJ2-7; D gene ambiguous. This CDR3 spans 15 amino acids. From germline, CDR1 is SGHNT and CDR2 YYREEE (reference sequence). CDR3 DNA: TGTGCCAGCAGCTTGGTAGCTCCAGCAGCCTACGAGCAGCACTTC. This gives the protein CASSLVAPAAYEQHF. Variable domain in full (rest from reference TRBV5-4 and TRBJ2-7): ETGVTQSPTHLIKTRGQQVTLRCSSQSGHNTVSWYQQALGQGPQFIFQYYREEENGRGNFPPRFSGLQFPNYSSELNVNALELDDSALYLCASSLVAPAAYEQHFGPGTRLTVT.

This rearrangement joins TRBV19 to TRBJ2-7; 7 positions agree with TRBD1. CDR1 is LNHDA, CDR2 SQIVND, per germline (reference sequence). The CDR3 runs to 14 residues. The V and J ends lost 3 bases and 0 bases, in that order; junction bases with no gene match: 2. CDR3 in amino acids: CASSIRDSSYEQYF. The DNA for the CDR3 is TGTGCCAGTAGTATTAGGGACAGCTCCTACGAGCAGTACTTC.